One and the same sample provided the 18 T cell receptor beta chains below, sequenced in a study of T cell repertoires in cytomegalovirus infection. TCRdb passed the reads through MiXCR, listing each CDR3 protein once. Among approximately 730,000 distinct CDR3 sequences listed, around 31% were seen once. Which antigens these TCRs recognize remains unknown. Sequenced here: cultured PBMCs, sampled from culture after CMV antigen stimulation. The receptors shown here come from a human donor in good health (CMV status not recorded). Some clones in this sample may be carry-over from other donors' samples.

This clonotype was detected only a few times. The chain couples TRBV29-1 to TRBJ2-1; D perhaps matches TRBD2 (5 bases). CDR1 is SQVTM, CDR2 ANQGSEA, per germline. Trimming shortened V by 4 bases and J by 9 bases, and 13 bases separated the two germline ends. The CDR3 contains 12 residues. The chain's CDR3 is CSVVREGGEQFF. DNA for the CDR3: TGCAGCGTTGTTCGGGAAGGTGGTGAGCAGTTCTTC.

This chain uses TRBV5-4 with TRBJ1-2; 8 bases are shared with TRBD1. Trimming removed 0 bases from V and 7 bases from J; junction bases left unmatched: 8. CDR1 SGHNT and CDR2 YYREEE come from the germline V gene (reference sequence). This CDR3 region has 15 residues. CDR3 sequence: CASSLGGQGAIGYTF. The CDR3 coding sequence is TGTGCCAGCAGCTTGGGTGGACAGGGAGCTATTGGCTACACCTTC. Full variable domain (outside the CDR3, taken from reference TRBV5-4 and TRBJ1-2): ETGVTQSPTHLIKTRGQQVTLRCSSQSGHNTVSWYQQALGQGPQFIFQYYREEENGRGNFPPRFSGLQFPNYSSELNVNALELDDSALYLCASSLGGQGAIGYTFGSGTRLTVV.

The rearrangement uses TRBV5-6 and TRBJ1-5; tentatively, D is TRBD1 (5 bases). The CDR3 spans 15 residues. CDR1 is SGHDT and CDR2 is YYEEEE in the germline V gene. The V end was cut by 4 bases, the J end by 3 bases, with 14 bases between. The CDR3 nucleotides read TGTGCCAGCAGCATAGGGTGGGGGAACAATCAGCCCCAGCATTTT. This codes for CASSIGWGNNQPQHF.

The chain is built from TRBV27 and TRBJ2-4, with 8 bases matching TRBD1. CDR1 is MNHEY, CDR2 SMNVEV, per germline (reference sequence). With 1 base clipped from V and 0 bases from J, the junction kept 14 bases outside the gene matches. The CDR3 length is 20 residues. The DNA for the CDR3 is TGTGCCAGCAGTTTATGGTGGGCAGGGGGCCACCTAGTAGCCAAAAACATTCAGTACTTC. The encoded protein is CASSLWWAGGHLVAKNIQYF.

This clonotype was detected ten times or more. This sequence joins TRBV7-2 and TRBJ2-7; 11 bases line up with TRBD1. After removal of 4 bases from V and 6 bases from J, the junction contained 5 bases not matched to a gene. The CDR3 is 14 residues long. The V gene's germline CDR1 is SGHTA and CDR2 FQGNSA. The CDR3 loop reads CASSSPGTGGEQYF. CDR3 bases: TGTGCCAGCAGCTCCCCGGGGACAGGGGGCGAGCAGTACTTC.

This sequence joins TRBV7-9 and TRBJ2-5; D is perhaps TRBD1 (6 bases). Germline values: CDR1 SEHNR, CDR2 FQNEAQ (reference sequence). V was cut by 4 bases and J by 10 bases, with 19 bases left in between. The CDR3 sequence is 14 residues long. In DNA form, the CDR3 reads TGTGCCAGCAGCTGGACAAGGGACCAGGGGATCCAGTACTTC. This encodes CASSWTRDQGIQYF.

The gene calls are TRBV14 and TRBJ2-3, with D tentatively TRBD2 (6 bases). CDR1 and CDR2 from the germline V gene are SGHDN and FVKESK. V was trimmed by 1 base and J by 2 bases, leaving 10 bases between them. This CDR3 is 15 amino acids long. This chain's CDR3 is CASSQAGVPTDTQYF. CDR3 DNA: TGTGCCAGCAGCCAAGCGGGAGTTCCCACAGATACGCAGTATTTT.

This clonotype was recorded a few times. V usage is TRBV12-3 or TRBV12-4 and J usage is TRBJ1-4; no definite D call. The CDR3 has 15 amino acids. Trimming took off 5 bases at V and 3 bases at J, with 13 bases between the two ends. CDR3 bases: TGTGCCAGCAGTAGAGGCTCATTCGCTAATGAAAAACTGTTTTTT. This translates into CASSRGSFANEKLFF.

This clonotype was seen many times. CDR3 sequence reads: CASSSPGLNSPLHF. The CDR3, as DNA: TGTGCCAGCAGCTCCCCGGGGCTTAATTCACCCCTCCACTTT. This sequence joins TRBV7-2 and TRBJ1-6, with D perhaps matching TRBD1 (5 bases). The CDR3 is made up of 14 amino acids. V was pared by 4 bases and J by 6 bases, with 10 bases between. Per the germline V gene, CDR1 is SGHTA and CDR2 is FQGNSA.

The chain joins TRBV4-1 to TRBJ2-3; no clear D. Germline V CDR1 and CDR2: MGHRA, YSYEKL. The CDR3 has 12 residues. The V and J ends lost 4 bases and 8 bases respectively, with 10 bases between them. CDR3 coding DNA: TGCGCCAGCAGCCTAAGTAGTGGTACGCAGTATTTT. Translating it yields CASSLSSGTQYF.

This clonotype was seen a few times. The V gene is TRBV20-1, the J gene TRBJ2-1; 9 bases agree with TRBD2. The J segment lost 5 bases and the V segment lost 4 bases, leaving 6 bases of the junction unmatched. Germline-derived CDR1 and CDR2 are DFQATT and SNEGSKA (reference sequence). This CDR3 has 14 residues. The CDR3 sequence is CSANMREGHNEQFF. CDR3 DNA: TGCAGTGCTAATATGCGGGAGGGGCACAATGAGCAGTTCTTC.

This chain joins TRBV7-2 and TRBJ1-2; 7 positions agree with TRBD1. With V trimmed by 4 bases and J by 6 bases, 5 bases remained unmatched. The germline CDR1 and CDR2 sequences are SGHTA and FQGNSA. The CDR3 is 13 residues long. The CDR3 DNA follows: TGTGCCAGCAGCTGGCACCAGGGGGATGGCTACACCTTC. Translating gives CASSWHQGDGYTF.

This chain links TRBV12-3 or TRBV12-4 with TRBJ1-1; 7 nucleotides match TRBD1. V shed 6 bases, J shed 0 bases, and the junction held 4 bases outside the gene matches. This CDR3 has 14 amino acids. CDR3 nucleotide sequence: TGTGCCAGCAGACCCAGGGGGATGAACACTGAAGCTTTCTTT. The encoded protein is CASRPRGMNTEAFF.

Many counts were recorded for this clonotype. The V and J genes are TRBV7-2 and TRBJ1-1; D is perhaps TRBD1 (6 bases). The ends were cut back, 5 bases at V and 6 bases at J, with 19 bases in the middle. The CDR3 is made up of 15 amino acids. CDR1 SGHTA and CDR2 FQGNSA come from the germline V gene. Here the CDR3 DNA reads TGTGCCAGCAGCCGGGACACATTGCTGCTACCTGAAGCTTTCTTT. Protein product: CASSRDTLLLPEAFF.

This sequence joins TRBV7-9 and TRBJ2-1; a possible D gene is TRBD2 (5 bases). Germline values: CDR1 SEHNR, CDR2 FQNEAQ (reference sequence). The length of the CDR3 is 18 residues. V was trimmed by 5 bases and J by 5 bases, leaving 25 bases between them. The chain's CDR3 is CASSLSYYGRRTHNEQFF. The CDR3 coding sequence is TGTGCCAGCAGCCTTTCTTACTACGGACGGAGGACCCACAATGAGCAGTTCTTC. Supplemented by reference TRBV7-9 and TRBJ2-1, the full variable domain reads DTGVSQNPRHKITKRGQNVTFRCDPISEHNRLYWYRQTLGQGPEFLTYFQNEAQLEKSRLLSDRFSAERPKGSFSTLEIQRTEQGDSAMYLCASSLSYYGRRTHNEQFFGPGTRLTVL.

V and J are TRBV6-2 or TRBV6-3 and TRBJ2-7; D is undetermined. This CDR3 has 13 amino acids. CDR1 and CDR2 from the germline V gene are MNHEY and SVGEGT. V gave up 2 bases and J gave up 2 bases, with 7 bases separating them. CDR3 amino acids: CASSYPSTYEQYF. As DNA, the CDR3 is TGTGCCAGCAGTTACCCTTCCACCTACGAGCAGTACTTC.

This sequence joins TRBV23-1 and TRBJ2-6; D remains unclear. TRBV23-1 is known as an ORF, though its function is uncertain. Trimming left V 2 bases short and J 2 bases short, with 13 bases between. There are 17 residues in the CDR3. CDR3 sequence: CASSQRTVDPGANVLTF. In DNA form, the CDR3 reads TGCGCCAGCAGTCAACGGACGGTGGACCCTGGGGCCAACGTCCTGACTTTC.

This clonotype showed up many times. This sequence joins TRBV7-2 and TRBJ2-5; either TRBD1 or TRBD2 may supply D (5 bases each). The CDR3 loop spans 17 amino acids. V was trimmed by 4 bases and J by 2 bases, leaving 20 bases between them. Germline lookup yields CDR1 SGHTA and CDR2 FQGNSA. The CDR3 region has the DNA TGTGCCAGCAGCTCCCCGTGGGACCCCGCCTTACAAGAGACCCAGTACTTC. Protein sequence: CASSSPWDPALQETQYF. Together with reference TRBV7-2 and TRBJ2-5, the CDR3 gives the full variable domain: GAGVSQSPSNKVTEKGKDVELRCDPISGHTALYWYRQSLGQGLEFLIYFQGNSAPDKSGLPSDRFSAERTGGSVSTLTIQRTQQEDSAVYLCASSSPWDPALQETQYFGPGTRLLVL.